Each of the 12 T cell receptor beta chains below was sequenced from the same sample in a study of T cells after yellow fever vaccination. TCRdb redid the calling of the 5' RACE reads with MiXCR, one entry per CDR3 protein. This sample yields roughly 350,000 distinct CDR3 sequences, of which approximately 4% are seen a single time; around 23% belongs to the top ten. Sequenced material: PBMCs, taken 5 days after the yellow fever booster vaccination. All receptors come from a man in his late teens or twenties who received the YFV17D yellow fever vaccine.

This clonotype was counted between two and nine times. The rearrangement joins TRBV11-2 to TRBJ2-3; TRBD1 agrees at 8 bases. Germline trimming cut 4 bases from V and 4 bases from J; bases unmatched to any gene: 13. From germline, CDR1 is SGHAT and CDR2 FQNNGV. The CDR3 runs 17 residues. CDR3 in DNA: TGTGCCAGCAGCTCCCGCTCCGAGACAGGGGTATCAGATACGCAGTATTTT. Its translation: CASSSRSETGVSDTQYF.

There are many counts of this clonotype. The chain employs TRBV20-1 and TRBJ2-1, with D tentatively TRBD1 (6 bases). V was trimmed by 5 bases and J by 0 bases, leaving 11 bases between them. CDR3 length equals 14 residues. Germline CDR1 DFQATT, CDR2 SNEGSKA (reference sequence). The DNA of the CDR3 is TGCAGTGCTGCCGGGACAAGCTCCTACAATGAGCAGTTCTTC. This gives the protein CSAAGTSSYNEQFF.

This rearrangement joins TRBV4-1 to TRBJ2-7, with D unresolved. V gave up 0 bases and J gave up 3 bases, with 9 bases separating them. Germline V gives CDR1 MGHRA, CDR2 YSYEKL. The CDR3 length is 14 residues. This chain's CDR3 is CASSQELQIYEQYV. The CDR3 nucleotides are TGCGCCAGCAGCCAAGAGCTACAGATCTACGAGCAGTACGTC.

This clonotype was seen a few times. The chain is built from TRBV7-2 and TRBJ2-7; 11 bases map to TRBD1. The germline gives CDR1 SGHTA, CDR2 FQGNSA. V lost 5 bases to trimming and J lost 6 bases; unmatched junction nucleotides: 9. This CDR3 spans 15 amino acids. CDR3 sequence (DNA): TGTGCCAGCAGCCCCGCCGGACAGGGGGCTCGCGAGCAGTACTTC. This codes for CASSPAGQGAREQYF.

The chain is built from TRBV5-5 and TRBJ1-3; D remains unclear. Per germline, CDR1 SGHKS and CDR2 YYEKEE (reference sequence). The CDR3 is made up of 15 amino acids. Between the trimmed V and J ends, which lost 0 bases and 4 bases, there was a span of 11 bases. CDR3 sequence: CASSLDPGWGNTIYF. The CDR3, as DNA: TGTGCCAGCAGCTTGGACCCGGGTTGGGGAAACACCATATATTTT.

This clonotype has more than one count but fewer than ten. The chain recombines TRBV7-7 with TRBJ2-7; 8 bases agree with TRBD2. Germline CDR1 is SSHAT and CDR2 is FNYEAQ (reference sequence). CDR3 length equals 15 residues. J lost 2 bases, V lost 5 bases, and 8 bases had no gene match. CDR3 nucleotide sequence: TGTGCCAGCAGCCCCGGGGCGGGGGGACCCTACGAGCAGTACTTC. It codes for CASSPGAGGPYEQYF.

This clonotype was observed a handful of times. The CDR3 coding sequence is TGCGCCAGCAGTTTTTTTCGGGTGTCTGGTGGACAAGAGACCCAGTACTTC. Translated, it gives CASSFFRVSGGQETQYF. The chain joins TRBV5-1 to TRBJ2-5; unclear D gene. Germline loops: CDR1 SGHRS, CDR2 YFSETQ. The V end lost 5 bases, the J end lost 2 bases, and 22 bases lay between the germline ends. This CDR3 spans 17 amino acids.

DNA for the CDR3: TGCAGTGCTAGAAGTCTTATGTTAGGCTCGGAGAACAATGAGCAGTTCTTC. Encoded protein: CSARSLMLGSENNEQFF. J is TRBJ2-1 and V is TRBV20-1; D remains unclear. This CDR3 has 17 residues. Trimming left V 2 bases short and J 5 bases short, with 22 bases between. Germline-derived CDR1 and CDR2 are DFQATT and SNEGSKA (reference sequence).

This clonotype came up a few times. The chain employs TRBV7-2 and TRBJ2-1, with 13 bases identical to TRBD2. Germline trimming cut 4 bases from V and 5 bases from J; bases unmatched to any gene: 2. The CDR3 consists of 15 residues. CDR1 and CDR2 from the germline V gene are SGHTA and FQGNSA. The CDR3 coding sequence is TGTGCCAGCAGCTCGACTAGCGGGGGGCACAATGAGCAGTTCTTC. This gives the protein CASSSTSGGHNEQFF.

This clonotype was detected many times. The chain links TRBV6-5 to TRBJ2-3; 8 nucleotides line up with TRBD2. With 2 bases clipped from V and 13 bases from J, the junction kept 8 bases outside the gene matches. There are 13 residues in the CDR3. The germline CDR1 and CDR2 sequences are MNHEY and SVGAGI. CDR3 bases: TGTGCCAGCAGTTACGGCACCGGGGGGGCCAAGTATTTT. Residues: CASSYGTGGAKYF.

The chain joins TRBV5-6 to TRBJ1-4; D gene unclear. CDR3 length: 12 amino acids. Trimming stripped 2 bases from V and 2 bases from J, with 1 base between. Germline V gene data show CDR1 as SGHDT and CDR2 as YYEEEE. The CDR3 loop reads CASSFTNEKLFF. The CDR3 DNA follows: TGTGCCAGCAGCTTCACTAATGAAAAACTGTTTTTT.

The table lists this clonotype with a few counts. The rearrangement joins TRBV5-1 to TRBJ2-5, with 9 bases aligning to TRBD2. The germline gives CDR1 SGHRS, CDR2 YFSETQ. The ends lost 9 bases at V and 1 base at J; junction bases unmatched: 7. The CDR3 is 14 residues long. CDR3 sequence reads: CATAGGVGQETQYF. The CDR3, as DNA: TGCGCCACCGCGGGGGGGGTCGGCCAAGAGACCCAGTACTTC.